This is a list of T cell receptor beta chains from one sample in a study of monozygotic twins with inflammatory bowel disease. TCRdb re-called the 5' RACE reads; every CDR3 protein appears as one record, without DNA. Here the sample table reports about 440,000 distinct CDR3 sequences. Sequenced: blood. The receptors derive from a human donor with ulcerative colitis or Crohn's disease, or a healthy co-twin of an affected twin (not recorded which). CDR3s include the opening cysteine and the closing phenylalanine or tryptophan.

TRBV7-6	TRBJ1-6	CASSLDHGQGRSPLHF
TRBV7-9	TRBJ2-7	CASSLYLGQQYEQYF
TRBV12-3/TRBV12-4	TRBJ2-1	CASSLGTTVLEQFF
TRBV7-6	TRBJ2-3	CASSYNVRDTDTQYF
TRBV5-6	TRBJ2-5	CASSSQGPTQETQYF
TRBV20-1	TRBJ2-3	CSARDLAVSTDTQYF
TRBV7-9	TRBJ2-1	CASSLQTSYNEQFF
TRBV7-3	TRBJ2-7	CASSSSGGAGYEQYF
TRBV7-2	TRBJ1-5	CASSFGQGVEQPQHF
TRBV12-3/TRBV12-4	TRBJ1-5	CASSLYPPRDGNQPQHF
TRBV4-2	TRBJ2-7	CASSHGTGGEQYF
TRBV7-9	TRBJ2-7	CASSLVAGSPPLF
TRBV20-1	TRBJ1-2	CSAPRGSYGYTF
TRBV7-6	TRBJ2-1	CASSLGPRSREQFF
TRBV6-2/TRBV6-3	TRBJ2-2	CASSSGQINTGELFF
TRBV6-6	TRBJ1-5	CASRDGQQPQHF
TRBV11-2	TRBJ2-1	CASSFTEAHEQFF
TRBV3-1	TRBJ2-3	CASSSRLAGSDTQYF
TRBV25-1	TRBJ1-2	CASSELGLPGGGYTF
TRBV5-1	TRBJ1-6	CASSLRSDSPLHF
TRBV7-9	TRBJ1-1	CASSLEGQGITEAFF
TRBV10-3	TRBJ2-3	CAISPGLAARTDTQYF
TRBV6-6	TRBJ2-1	CASSWKSYNEQFF
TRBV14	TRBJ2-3	CASSQGGAADTQYF
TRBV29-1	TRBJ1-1	CSVQGRGSTEAFF
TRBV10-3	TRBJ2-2	CAISEGQGVRTGELFF
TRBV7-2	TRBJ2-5	CASSWEVRGGETQYF
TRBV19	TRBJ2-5	CASSPTGAWETQYF
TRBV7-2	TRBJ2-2	CASRTSGNTGELFF
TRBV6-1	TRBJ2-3	CASSNIAGVSTDTQYF
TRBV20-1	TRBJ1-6	CSARGGGRNSPLHF
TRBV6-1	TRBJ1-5	CASSDGTAYSNQPQHF
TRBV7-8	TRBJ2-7	CASSSRSSGAYEQYF
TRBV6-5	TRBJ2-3	CASSYGGHSTDTQYF
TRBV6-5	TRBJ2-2	CASSYGGGNTGELFF
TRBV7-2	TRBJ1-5	CASSIGSGGQPQHF
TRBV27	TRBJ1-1	CASSLRRGGNTEAFF
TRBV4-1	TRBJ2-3	CASSQDRASGPGQYF
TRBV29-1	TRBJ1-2	CSVATGGGGYTF
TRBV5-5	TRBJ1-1	CASSTLQVSNAEAFF
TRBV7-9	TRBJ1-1	CASSLGPQRGAEAFF
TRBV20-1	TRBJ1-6	CSAPGGSYNSPLHF
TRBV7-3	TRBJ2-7	CASSLTPSDEQYF
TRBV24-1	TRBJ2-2	CATSDLQGVPGTGELFF
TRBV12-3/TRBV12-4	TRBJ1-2	CASRMGGGADGYTF
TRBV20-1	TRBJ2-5	CSAPVAGAETQYF
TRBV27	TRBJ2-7	CASSFYRGAYEQYF
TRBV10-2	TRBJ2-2	CASCNGGGWAGELFF
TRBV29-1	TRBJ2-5	CSATYQETQYF